This T cell receptor beta chain was sequenced for a study of blood T cells in healthy people across ages. The CDR3 consists of 13 residues. V shed 5 bases, J shed 0 bases, and the junction held 3 bases outside the gene matches. In germline, CDR1 is DFQATT, CDR2 SNEGSKA (reference sequence). The sample providers were healthy Caucasian people from Russia, aged roughly 6 to 90. About this clonotype itself: The antigen is not known.

Study-wide results and caveats: Shifts in expanded clonotypes may have been confounded by donor CMV status, which was unknown. Across the age range, TCR beta diversity per million T cells fell in a roughly linear way.

Next came a second PCR, run for about 7 to 11 cycles, which used a sample-barcoded 5' primer along with a J-beta primer mix. Tagging of each cDNA molecule was performed by a template-switch adaptor with 12 random nucleotides. TCRdb itself ran the 5' RACE reads through MiXCR, one entry per CDR3 protein. This table holds over 500,000 distinct CDR3 sequences, 40% to 65% found once. The sample comprised blood. This TCR derives from a woman at least 80 years old in good health. J is TRBJ2-7 and V is TRBV20-1; 8 bases are a match to TRBD2. As DNA, the CDR3 is TGCAGTGCTGGCGGGGGGCACTCCTACGAGCAGTACTTC. Its translation is CSAGGGHSYEQYF.